This T cell receptor beta chain was recovered during a study of blood T cells in healthy people across ages. A second PCR, run for roughly 7 to 12 cycles, used a sample-barcoded 5' primer plus a J-beta primer mix. TCRdb reprocessed the 5' RACE reads via MiXCR and lists one record per CDR3 protein. The data hold 1,500,000 or so distinct CDR3 sequences, with 55% to 75% observed a single time. CDR1 is SGHTA, CDR2 FQGNSA, per germline. The CDR3 covers 13 residues. The germline V and J ends were trimmed by 5 bases and 6 bases, with 12 bases remaining between them. With each sample, at least 5 micrograms of total RNA were extracted.

The receptor was isolated from a man between 18 and 35 years old in good health. The sample taken for sequencing was blood. The chain employs TRBV7-2 and TRBJ2-3; D remains ambiguous. For the CDR3, the DNA is TGTGCCAGCAGCCGCCAGGTTTCGGATACGCAGTATTTT. Translated, it gives CASSRQVSDTQYF.